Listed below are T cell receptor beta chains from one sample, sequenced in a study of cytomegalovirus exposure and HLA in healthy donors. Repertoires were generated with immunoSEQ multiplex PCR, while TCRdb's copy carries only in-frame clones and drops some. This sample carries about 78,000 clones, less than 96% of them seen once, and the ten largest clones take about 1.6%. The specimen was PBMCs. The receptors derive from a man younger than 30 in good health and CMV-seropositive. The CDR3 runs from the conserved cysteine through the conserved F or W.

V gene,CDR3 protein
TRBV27,CASSRKGGVFSGNTIYF
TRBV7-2,CASSEGQLYEQYF
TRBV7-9,CASTRTSDTGELFF
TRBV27,CASSPIAPDSYNEQFF
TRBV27,CASIGETGGSYEQYF
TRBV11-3,CASSLGLAAWDEQFF
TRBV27,CASSSTGSGTEAFF
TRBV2,CATTGVQAEAFF
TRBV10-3,CAIRPTLEGSYEQYF
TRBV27,CASSFGSREAYNEQFF
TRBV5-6,CASSLVAEQYF
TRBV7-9,CASSTPTRDEQFF
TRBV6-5,CASRRSSTTEAFF
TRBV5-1,CASSLAQSYTDTQYF
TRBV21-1,CASTTSGGTNEKLFF
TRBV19,CASSLAGTAVETQYF
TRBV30,CAWSLPGLAGREQYF